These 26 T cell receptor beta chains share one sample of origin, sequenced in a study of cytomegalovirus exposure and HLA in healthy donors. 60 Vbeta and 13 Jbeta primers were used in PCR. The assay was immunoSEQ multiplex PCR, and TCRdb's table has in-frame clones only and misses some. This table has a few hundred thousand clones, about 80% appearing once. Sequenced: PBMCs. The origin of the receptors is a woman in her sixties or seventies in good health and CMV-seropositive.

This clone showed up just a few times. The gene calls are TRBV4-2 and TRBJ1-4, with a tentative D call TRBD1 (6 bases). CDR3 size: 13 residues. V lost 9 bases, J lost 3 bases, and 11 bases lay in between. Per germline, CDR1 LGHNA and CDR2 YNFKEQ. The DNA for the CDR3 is TGTGCCAGTAAGACAGGCCCTAATGAAAAACTGTTTTTT. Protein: CASKTGPNEKLFF.

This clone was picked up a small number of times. The CDR3 region is CASSQDRIGERSKNIQYF. The CDR3 region has the DNA TGCGCCAGCAGCCAAGATCGGATCGGGGAGAGATCCAAAAACATTCAGTACTTC. The chain recombines TRBV4-1 with TRBJ2-4; possibly TRBD2 for D (5 bases). Germline assignment: CDR1 MGHRA and CDR2 YSYEKL. The CDR3 totals 18 residues. Trimming shortened V by 0 bases and J by 2 bases, and 17 bases separated the two germline ends.

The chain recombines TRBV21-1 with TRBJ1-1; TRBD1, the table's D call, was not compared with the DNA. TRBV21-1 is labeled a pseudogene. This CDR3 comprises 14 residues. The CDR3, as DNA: TGTGCCAGCCGAAGGGACAGGAAGCGCACTGAAGCTTTCTTT. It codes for CASRRDRKRTEAFF.

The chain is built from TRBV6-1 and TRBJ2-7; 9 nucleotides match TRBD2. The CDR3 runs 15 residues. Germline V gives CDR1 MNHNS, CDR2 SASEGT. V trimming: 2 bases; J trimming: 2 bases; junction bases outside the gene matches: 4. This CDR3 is CASSERLAGAYEQYF. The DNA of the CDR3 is TGTGCCAGCAGTGAACGGTTAGCGGGGGCCTACGAGCAGTACTTC.

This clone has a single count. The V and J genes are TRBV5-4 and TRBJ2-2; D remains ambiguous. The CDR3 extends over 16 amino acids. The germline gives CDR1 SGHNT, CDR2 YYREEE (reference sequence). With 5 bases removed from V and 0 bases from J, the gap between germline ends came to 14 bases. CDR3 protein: CASSLFHGANTGELFF. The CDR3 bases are TGTGCCAGCAGTCTGTTCCATGGAGCGAACACCGGGGAGCTGTTTTTT.

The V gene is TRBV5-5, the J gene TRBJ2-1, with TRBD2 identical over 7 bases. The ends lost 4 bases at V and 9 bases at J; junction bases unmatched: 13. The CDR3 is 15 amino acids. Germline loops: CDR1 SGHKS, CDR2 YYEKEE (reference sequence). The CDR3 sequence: CASSRVTGGSIEQFF. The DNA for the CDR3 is TGTGCCAGCAGCCGCGTGACGGGAGGAAGCATTGAGCAGTTCTTC. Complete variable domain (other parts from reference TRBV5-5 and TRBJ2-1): DAGVTQSPTHLIKTRGQQVTLRCSPISGHKSVSWYQQVLGQGPQFIFQYYEKEERGRGNFPDRFSARQFPNYSSELNVNALLLGDSALYLCASSRVTGGSIEQFFGPGTRLTVL.

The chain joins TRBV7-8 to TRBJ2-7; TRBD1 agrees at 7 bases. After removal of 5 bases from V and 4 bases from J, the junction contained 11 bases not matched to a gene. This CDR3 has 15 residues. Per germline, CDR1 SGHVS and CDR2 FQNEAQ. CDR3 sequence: CASSPGEGGGYEQYF. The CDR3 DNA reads TGTGCCAGCAGCCCCGGGGAAGGGGGCGGGTACGAGCAGTACTTC.

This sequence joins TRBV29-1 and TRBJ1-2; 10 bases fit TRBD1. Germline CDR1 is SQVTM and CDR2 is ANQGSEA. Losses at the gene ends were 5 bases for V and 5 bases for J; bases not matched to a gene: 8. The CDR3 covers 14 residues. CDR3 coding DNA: TGCAGCGTTTCTATCTGGACAGGGGGATATGGCTACACCTTC. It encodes CSVSIWTGGYGYTF.

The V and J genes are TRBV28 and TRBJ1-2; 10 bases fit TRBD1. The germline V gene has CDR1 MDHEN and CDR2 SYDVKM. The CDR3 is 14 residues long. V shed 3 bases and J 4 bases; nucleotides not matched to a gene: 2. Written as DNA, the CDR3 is TGTGCCAGCAGTTTGACAGGGGGCGTCTATGGCTACACCTTC. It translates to CASSLTGGVYGYTF.

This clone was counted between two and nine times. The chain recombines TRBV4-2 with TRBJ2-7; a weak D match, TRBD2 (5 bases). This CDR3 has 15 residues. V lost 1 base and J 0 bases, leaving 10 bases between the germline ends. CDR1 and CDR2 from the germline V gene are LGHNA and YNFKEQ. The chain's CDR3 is CASSQAIASSYEQYF. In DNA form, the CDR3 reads TGTGCCAGCAGCCAAGCTATAGCGAGCTCCTACGAGCAGTACTTC.

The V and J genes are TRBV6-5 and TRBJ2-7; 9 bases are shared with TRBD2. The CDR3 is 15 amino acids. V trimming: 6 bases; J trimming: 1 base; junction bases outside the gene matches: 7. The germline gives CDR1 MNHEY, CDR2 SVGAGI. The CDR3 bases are TGTGCCAGCAGGCCGACTAGCGGCCTTTCCTACGAGCAGTACTTC. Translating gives CASRPTSGLSYEQYF.

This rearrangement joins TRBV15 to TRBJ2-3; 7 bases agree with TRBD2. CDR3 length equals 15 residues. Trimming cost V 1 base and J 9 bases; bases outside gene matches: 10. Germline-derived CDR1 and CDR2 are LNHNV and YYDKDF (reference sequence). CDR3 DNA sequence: TGTGCCACCAGCAGAGGGGGCCGCGGAGCGGGGACGCAGTATTTT. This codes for CATSRGGRGAGTQYF.

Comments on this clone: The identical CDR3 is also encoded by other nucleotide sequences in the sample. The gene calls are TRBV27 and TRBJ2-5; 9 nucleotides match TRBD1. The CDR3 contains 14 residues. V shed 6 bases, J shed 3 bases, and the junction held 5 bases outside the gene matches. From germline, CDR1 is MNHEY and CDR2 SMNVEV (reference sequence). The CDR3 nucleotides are TGTGCCAGCAGCAGGGGACAGGGTAAAGAGACCCAGTACTTC. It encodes CASSRGQGKETQYF.

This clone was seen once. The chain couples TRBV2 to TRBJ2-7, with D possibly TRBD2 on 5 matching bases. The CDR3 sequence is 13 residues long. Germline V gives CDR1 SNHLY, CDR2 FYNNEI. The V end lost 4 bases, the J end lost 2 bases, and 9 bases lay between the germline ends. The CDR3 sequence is CASSVGEPYEQYF. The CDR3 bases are TGTGCCAGCAGTGTCGGGGAACCCTACGAGCAGTACTTC.

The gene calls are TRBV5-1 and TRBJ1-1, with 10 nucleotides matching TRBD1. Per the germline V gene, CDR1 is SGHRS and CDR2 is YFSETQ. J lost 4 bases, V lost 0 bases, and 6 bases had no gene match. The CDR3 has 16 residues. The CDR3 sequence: CASSLGDRGERTEAFF. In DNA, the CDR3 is TGCGCCAGCAGCTTGGGGGACAGGGGAGAGCGCACTGAAGCTTTCTTT. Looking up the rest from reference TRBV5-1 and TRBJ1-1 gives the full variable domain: KAGVTQTPRYLIKTRGQQVTLSCSPISGHRSVSWYQQTPGQGLQFLFEYFSETQRNKGNFPGRFSGRQFSNSRSEMNVSTLELGDSALYLCASSLGDRGERTEAFFGQGTRLTVV.

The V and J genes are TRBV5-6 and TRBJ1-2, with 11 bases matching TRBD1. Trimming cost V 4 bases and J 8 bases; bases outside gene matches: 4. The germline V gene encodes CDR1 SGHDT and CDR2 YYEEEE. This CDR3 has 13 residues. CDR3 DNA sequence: TGTGCCAGCAGCCCATGGACAGGGGGCGGCTACACCTTC. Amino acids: CASSPWTGGGYTF.

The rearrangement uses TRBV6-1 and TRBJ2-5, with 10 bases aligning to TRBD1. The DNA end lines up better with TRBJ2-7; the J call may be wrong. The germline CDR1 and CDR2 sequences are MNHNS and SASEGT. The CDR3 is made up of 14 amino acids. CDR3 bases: TGTGCCAGCTCGGTGACAGGGGGCTACTACGAGCAGTACTTC. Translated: CASSVTGGYYEQYF.

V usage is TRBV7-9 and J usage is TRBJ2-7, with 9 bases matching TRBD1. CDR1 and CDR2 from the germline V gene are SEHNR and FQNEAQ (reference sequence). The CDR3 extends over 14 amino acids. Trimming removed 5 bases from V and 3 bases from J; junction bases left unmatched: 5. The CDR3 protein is CASSTGTGSYEQYF. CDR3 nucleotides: TGTGCCAGCAGCACAGGGACAGGGAGCTACGAGCAGTACTTC. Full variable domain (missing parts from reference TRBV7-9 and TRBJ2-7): DTGVSQNPRHKITKRGQNVTFRCDPISEHNRLYWYRQTLGQGPEFLTYFQNEAQLEKSRLLSDRFSAERPKGSFSTLEIQRTEQGDSAMYLCASSTGTGSYEQYFGPGTRLTVT.

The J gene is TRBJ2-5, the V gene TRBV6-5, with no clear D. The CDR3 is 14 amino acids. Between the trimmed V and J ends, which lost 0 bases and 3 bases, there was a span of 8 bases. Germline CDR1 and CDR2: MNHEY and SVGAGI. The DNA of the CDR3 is TGTGCCAGCAGTTACTCGTTGTCAAAAGAGACCCAGTACTTC. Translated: CASSYSLSKETQYF.

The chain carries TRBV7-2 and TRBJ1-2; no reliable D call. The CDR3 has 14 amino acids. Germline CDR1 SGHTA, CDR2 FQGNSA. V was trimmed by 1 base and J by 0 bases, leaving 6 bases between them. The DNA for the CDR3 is TGTGCCAGCAGCTTAGACTTCTCTAACTATGGCTACACCTTC. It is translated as CASSLDFSNYGYTF. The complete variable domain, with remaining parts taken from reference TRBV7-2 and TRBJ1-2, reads GAGVSQSPSNKVTEKGKDVELRCDPISGHTALYWYRQSLGQGLEFLIYFQGNSAPDKSGLPSDRFSAERTGGSVSTLTIQRTQQEDSAVYLCASSLDFSNYGYTFGSGTRLTVV.

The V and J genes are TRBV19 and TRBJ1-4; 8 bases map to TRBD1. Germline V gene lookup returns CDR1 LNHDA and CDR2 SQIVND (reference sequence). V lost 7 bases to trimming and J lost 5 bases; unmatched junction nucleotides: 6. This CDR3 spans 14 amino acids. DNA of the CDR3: TGTGCCAGTACCCCGACAGGGGTGAATGAAAAACTGTTTTTT. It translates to CASTPTGVNEKLFF.

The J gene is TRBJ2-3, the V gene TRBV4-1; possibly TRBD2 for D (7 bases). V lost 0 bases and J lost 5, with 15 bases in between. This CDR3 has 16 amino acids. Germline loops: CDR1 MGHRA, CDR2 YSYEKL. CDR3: CASSQDLGGGGDTQYF. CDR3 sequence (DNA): TGCGCCAGCAGCCAAGATCTGGGGGGCGGGGGAGATACGCAGTATTTT.

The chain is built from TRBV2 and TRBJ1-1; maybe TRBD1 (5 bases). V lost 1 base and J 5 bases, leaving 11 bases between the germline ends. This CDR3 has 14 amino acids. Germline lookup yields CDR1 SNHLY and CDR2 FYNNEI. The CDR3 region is CASSEGRAGTEAFF. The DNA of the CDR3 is TGTGCCAGCAGTGAAGGCAGGGCCGGAACTGAAGCTTTCTTT.

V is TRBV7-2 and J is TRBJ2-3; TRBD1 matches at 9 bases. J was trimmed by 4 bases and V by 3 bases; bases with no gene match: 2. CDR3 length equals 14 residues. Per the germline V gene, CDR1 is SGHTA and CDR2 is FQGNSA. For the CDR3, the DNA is TGTGCCAGCAGCTTGGGACAGGGACCAGATACGCAGTATTTT. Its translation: CASSLGQGPDTQYF.

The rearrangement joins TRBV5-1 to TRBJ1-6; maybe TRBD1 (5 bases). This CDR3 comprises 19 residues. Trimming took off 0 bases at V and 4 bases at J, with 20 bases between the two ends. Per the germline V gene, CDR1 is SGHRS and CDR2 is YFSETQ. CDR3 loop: CASSLGEGTGFFYNSPLHF. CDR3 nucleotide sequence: TGCGCCAGCAGCTTGGGGGAGGGGACGGGATTTTTTTATAATTCACCCCTCCACTTT.

In DNA form, the CDR3 reads TGTGCCAGTAGTATCGGACTAACACAAGAGACCCAGTACTTC. It is translated as CASSIGLTQETQYF. V and J are TRBV19 and TRBJ2-5; maybe TRBD2 (6 bases). Germline loops: CDR1 LNHDA, CDR2 SQIVND (reference sequence). There are 14 residues in the CDR3. The V gene lost 3 bases and the J gene lost 2 bases, with 10 bases spanning the gap.